This entry concerns a single T cell receptor (beta chain). Its antigen is still unknown. This sample is drawn from a study of cytomegalovirus exposure and HLA in healthy donors. Points from the study as a whole: The authors later found HLA-associated TCR beta chains more clonally expanded than equally common others. Analyzed later, most CMV-associated TCR beta chains appeared HLA-restricted.

V dropped 6 bases and J dropped 13; count of bases not matched to a gene: 11. The V gene's germline CDR1 is SGHTA and CDR2 FQGNSA. The CDR3 length is 13 residues. It was with 60 Vbeta and 13 Jbeta primers that the PCR ran. Sequencing was performed with immunoSEQ multiplex PCR; in TCRdb, only in-frame clones are kept and a portion is missing. The sample table sets out around 210,000 clones. The genes are TRBV7-2 and TRBJ2-5, with 10 bases lining up with TRBD2. The TCR sequence derives from a girl aged 2 to 10 in good health and CMV-seropositive. Sequenced input: PBMCs. This CDR3 reads CASSWTSGASPYF. As DNA, the CDR3 is TGTGCCAGCAGTTGGACTAGCGGAGCCTCGCCGTACTTC.